This T cell receptor (beta chain) originates from a study of T cell changes during pregnancy in multiple sclerosis. Assay: immunoSEQ multiplex PCR; the TCRdb copy retains only in-frame clones and omits some. Here the sample spans about 59,000 clones, 92% being singletons. Specimen: peripheral blood, collected in the second trimester of pregnancy. This TCR came from a female donor in good health, enrolled as a control in a pregnancy study.

Here the CDR3 reads CASSISVWAENTEAFF. CDR3 nucleotides: TGTGCCAGCAGCATCTCAGTGTGGGCAGAGAACACTGAAGCTTTCTTT. The V and J genes are TRBV6-4 and TRBJ1-1; D remains ambiguous. The germline CDR1 and CDR2 sequences are MRHNA and SNTAGT. Deletions cut 6 bases from V and 1 base from J, with 18 bases between. The CDR3 is 16 amino acids.